The 13 T cell receptor beta chains below come from one sample, sequenced in a study of blood T cell repertoires in COVID-19. Generated by immunoSEQ multiplex PCR, the TCRdb table keeps only in-frame clones and is missing some. The sample comprises about 170,000 clones, more than 75% of which are singletons, and roughly 2.4% rests with the top ten. Input material: peripheral blood. The source is a woman over 75 with COVID-19, enrolled during active disease.

The chain carries TRBV10-3 and TRBJ2-1, with 7 bases fitting TRBD2. With 2 bases clipped from V and 10 bases from J, the junction kept 8 bases outside the gene matches. The V gene's germline CDR1 is ENHRY and CDR2 SYGVKD. CDR3 size: 14 residues. The CDR3 DNA reads as TGTGCCATCAGTGAGAGCGGGGTACATGGAGAGCAGTTCTTC. It is translated as CAISESGVHGEQFF.

The V call is TRBV6-5, the J call TRBJ1-1; D may be TRBD1 (5 bases). Germline CDR1 is MNHEY and CDR2 is SVGAGI. Trimming cost V 2 bases and J 4 bases, with 8 bases left between them. There are 13 residues in the CDR3. The CDR3 coding sequence is TGTGCCAGCAGTTACAGGACATCCACTGAAGCTTTCTTT. Its protein product is CASSYRTSTEAFF.

The chain links TRBV29-1 to TRBJ1-1; the D gene is possibly TRBD1 (5 bases). The CDR3 has 19 residues. Trimming removed 4 bases at V and 2 bases at J, with 29 bases between. The germline V gene has CDR1 SQVTM and CDR2 ANQGSEA. CDR3 bases: TGCAGCGTTGGGCGGGACGGGGACCCCGATTTGAGGGCAAACACTGAAGCTTTCTTT. Protein product: CSVGRDGDPDLRANTEAFF.

This chain joins TRBV18 and TRBJ2-5, with 11 bases identical to TRBD1. V shed 4 bases and J 5 bases; nucleotides not matched to a gene: 3. Germline-derived CDR1 and CDR2 are KGHSH and LQKENI. This CDR3 comprises 14 residues. The CDR3 here is CASSQDRGHETQYF. For the CDR3, the DNA is TGTGCCAGCTCACAGGACAGGGGGCACGAGACCCAGTACTTC.

The gene calls are TRBV28 and TRBJ1-5; no definite D call. CDR1 is MDHEN and CDR2 is SYDVKM in the germline V gene. This CDR3 comprises 12 residues. The V gene lost 7 bases and the J gene lost 6 bases, with 10 bases spanning the gap. This chain's CDR3 is CASTEGGQPQHF. The CDR3 bases are TGTGCCAGCACCGAGGGTGGTCAGCCCCAGCATTTT.

The chain combines TRBV7-2 with TRBJ1-1; D gene unclear. CDR1 and CDR2 from the germline V gene are SGHTA and FQGNSA. Trimming took off 1 base at V and 0 bases at J, with 9 bases between the two ends. The CDR3 extends over 15 amino acids. CDR3 in amino acids: CASSLGGSLNTEAFF. The DNA of the CDR3 is TGTGCCAGCAGCTTAGGTGGGAGTTTGAACACTGAAGCTTTCTTT.

This chain connects TRBV29-1 to TRBJ2-7, with 9 bases identical to TRBD1. The V gene end was trimmed by 1 base and the J gene end by 4 bases; junction bases not matched to a gene: 5. This CDR3 has 14 residues. Per germline, CDR1 SQVTM and CDR2 ANQGSEA. CDR3 DNA: TGCAGCGTTGAAGGGATACAGGGGGCGTACGAGCAGTACTTC. Its translation: CSVEGIQGAYEQYF.

J is TRBJ2-7 and V is TRBV5-1; 8 bases line up with TRBD2. Germline CDR1 SGHRS, CDR2 YFSETQ. V was pared by 1 base and J by 3 bases, with 6 bases of the junction left unmatched. This CDR3 region has 15 residues. Here the CDR3 reads CASSLSSGFRYEQYF. The CDR3 DNA is TGCGCCAGCAGCTTGTCTAGCGGGTTCCGCTACGAGCAGTACTTC.

This clone was detected only a few times. This chain uses TRBV4-2 with TRBJ1-4; TRBD1 is a possible D gene (6 bases). CDR1 and CDR2 (germline): LGHNA, YNFKEQ. V shed 4 bases and J shed 0 bases, with 18 bases lying between them. This CDR3 contains 18 residues. CDR3 in amino acids: CASSPQVGGLATNEKLFF. The CDR3 DNA reads TGTGCCAGCAGCCCACAAGTAGGGGGTTTGGCAACTAATGAAAAACTGTTTTTT.

V is TRBV7-8 and J is TRBJ1-2; the match to TRBD1 covers 7 bases. Trimming cost V 5 bases and J 0 bases; bases outside gene matches: 12. The CDR3 extends over 17 amino acids. The germline gives CDR1 SGHVS, CDR2 FQNEAQ. CDR3 nucleotides: TGTGCCAGCAGCCCCCCGGGACAGAGAGTTTCTAACTATGGCTACACCTTC. It encodes CASSPPGQRVSNYGYTF.

This clone was found once. CDR3 nucleotide sequence: TGTGCCAGCAGCCGGGGGGGACGGACGAACACTGAAGCTTTCTTT. Translation: CASSRGGRTNTEAFF. V is TRBV7-2 and J is TRBJ1-1; maybe TRBD1 (5 bases). Germline V lookup: CDR1 SGHTA, CDR2 FQGNSA. The length of the CDR3 is 15 residues. The V end lost 5 bases, the J end lost 1 base, and 14 bases lay between the germline ends. The full variable domain, its missing parts supplied by reference TRBV7-2 and TRBJ1-1, is GAGVSQSPSNKVTEKGKDVELRCDPISGHTALYWYRQSLGQGLEFLIYFQGNSAPDKSGLPSDRFSAERTGGSVSTLTIQRTQQEDSAVYLCASSRGGRTNTEAFFGQGTRLTVV.

The chain carries TRBV19 and TRBJ2-2; TRBD2 aligns across 8 bases. The CDR3 loop spans 15 amino acids. V lost 7 bases to trimming and J lost 9 bases; unmatched junction nucleotides: 13. CDR1 is LNHDA, CDR2 SQIVND, per germline (reference sequence). CDR3 DNA: TGTGCCAGTATCAACCGGGAGGGGGGACGCCGGGAGCTGTTTTTT. Translated, it gives CASINREGGRRELFF.

This clone came up a few times. CDR3 region: CASSTTDTSYEQYF. The DNA for the CDR3 is TGTGCCAGTAGTACGACGGACACTTCCTACGAGCAGTACTTC. The rearrangement joins TRBV19 to TRBJ2-7, with D maybe TRBD1 (5 bases). Germline loops: CDR1 LNHDA, CDR2 SQIVND (reference sequence). The V end lost 4 bases, the J end lost 1 base, and 11 bases lay between the germline ends. CDR3 length equals 14 residues.